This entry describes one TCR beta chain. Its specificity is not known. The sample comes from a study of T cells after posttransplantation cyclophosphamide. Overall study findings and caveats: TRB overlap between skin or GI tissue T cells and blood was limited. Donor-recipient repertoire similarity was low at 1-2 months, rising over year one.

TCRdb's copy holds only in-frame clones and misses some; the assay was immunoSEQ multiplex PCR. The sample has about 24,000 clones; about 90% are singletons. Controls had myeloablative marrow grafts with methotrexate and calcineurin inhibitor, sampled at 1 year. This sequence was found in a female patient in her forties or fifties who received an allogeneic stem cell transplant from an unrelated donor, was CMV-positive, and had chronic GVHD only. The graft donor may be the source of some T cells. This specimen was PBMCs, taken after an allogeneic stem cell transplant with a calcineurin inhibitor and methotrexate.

Written as DNA, the CDR3 is TGTGCCAGCAGTTTATCAAGGACTAGCGGGAACACAGATACGCAGTATTTT. This encodes CASSLSRTSGNTDTQYF. The chain joins TRBV27 to TRBJ2-3; 12 bases are shared with TRBD2. The V gene's germline CDR1 is MNHEY and CDR2 SMNVEV (reference sequence). This CDR3 contains 17 residues. J gave up 2 bases and V 0 bases, and 3 bases lay outside the gene matches.